The 26 T cell receptor beta chains in this list originate from one sample, sequenced in a study of T cells in Graves' hyperthyroidism and ophthalmopathy. Researchers took RNA transcripts and amplified the TCR beta CDR3 regions from them. The HTBI primer set was used in a first-round RT-PCR of the TCR CDR3. TCRdb fed the multiplex PCR reads into MiXCR, producing one record per CDR3 protein. The sample contains 300,000 to 450,000 distinct CDR3 sequences, approximately 14% of which appear only once. Material for sequencing was blood. These receptor sequences come from a woman in her fifties or sixties with Graves' hyperthyroidism.

Concerning this clonotype: A much larger clonotype is one base distant, so this may be a read error. The chain couples TRBV12-3 or TRBV12-4 to TRBJ1-3; D not resolved. This CDR3 comprises 15 residues. CDR3 residues: CVSRPWRPVGNTIYF. For the CDR3, the DNA is TGTGTCAGCAGGCCTTGGCGGCCGGTTGGAAACACCATATATTTT.

This clonotype has a count of ten or more. The chain carries TRBV28 and TRBJ2-7; D is uncertain. This CDR3 is 15 amino acids long. CDR1 is MDHEN, CDR2 SYDVKM, per germline. V was trimmed by 8 bases and J by 1 base, leaving 18 bases between them. The CDR3 DNA reads as TGTGCCAGCTCCTATCGTGGGCTCTCATCCTACGAGCAGTACTTC. Protein sequence: CASSYRGLSSYEQYF.

This clonotype has at least ten counts. The chain recombines TRBV2 with TRBJ2-2; 7 nucleotides agree with TRBD2. After removal of 7 bases from V and 6 bases from J, the junction contained 14 bases not matched to a gene. Germline lookup yields CDR1 SNHLY and CDR2 FYNNEI. The CDR3 contains 16 residues. Here the CDR3 DNA reads TGTGCCAGCACCCTCGGGGGGAGTATCATAGCCGGGGAGCTGTTTTTT. It encodes CASTLGGSIIAGELFF.

This clonotype was detected ten times or more. The CDR3 here is CASSPSGVSPQHF. The CDR3 DNA is TGTGCCAGCAGCCCCAGCGGGGTGTCGCCCCAGCATTTT. The chain has TRBV7-9 and TRBJ1-5; D call uncertain. There are 13 residues in the CDR3. With 5 bases removed from V and 9 bases from J, the gap between germline ends came to 14 bases. Germline V gene sequence: CDR1 SEHNR, CDR2 FQNEAQ (reference sequence).

This clonotype was observed many times. This chain connects TRBV12-3 or TRBV12-4 to TRBJ1-2; D might be TRBD1 (6 bases). The CDR3 is 13 residues long. The ends were cut back, 3 bases at V and 4 bases at J, with 9 bases in the middle. As DNA, the CDR3 is TGTGCCAGCAGTTTTGGGACAAGCTATGGCTACACCTTC. Translating it yields CASSFGTSYGYTF.

This clonotype has a count of ten or more. The V gene is TRBV30, the J gene TRBJ1-2, with D perhaps TRBD1 (5 bases). V shed 2 bases and J shed 1 base, with 20 bases lying between them. The CDR3 runs 17 residues. Germline V gene lookup returns CDR1 GTSNPN and CDR2 SVGIG (reference sequence). The CDR3 region has the DNA TGTGCCTGGAGTACTTACCCCCGGGGCGCTCTTAACTATGGCTACACCTTC. Its protein is CAWSTYPRGALNYGYTF.

This chain uses TRBV12-3 or TRBV12-4 with TRBJ2-2, with 9 bases identical to TRBD2. Trimming cost V 6 bases and J 5 bases; bases outside gene matches: 10. CDR3 length: 16 amino acids. The DNA for the CDR3 is TGTGCCAGCAGCCGGCCCCCTAGCGGGATAACCGGGGAGCTGTTTTTT. It codes for CASSRPPSGITGELFF.

This clonotype appeared many times. The genes are TRBV6-4 and TRBJ2-3, with TRBD2 identical over 7 bases. The CDR3 loop spans 15 amino acids. From germline, CDR1 is MRHNA and CDR2 SNTAGT. The V segment lost 5 bases and the J segment 1 base; nucleotides outside the gene matches: 6. In nucleotides, the CDR3 is TGTGCCAGCAGTAGATCTAGCGGAGGCACAGATACGCAGTATTTT. Its protein is CASSRSSGGTDTQYF.

This clonotype was observed a handful of times. V is TRBV28 and J is TRBJ2-7, with D possibly TRBD1 on 5 matching bases. Per the germline V gene, CDR1 is MDHEN and CDR2 is SYDVKM. The ends were cut back, 5 bases at V and 4 bases at J, with 9 bases in the middle. This CDR3 comprises 12 residues. The CDR3 DNA reads as TGTGCCAGCAGTACGACAGAATACGAGCAGTACTTC. Protein product: CASSTTEYEQYF.

To note about this clonotype: Possible read error: a much larger clone is one base away. The V gene is TRBV6-2 or TRBV6-3, the J gene TRBJ2-2, with D possibly matching TRBD2 (5 bases). Germline values: CDR1 MNHEY, CDR2 SVGEGT. V gave up 2 bases and J gave up 6 bases, with 7 bases separating them. The CDR3 runs 13 residues. The CDR3 DNA reads as TGTGCCAGCAGTTACGCAGCGGCCGGGGAGCTGTTTTTT. Translating gives CASSYAAAGELFF.

A remark on this clonotype: This sequence may be a read error, since a much larger clone differs from it by one base. The J gene is TRBJ2-7, the V gene TRBV3-1, with D perhaps matching TRBD2 (6 bases). Trimming cost V 0 bases and J 2 bases, with 11 bases left between them. Germline V gene sequence: CDR1 LGHDT, CDR2 YNNKEL (reference sequence). There are 15 residues in the CDR3. The CDR3 protein is CASSQDRGLTYEQYF. CDR3 in DNA: TGTGCCAGCAGCCAAGATAGGGGACTTACCTACGAGCAGTACTTC.

Only a few counts were recorded for this clonotype. The genes are TRBV19 and TRBJ1-2, with D possibly being TRBD1 (5 bases). The germline V and J ends were trimmed by 4 bases and 3 bases, with 15 bases remaining between them. The germline V gene has CDR1 LNHDA and CDR2 SQIVND (reference sequence). The CDR3 contains 15 residues. The CDR3 sequence: CASSSGGTDYYGYTF. The CDR3 DNA reads as TGTGCCAGTAGTAGCGGGGGGACGGATTACTATGGCTACACCTTC.

The chain uses TRBV10-3 and TRBJ2-7; D may correspond to TRBD1 or TRBD2 (6 bases each). CDR3 length equals 16 residues. The V gene's germline CDR1 is ENHRY and CDR2 SYGVKD. The V end lost 6 bases, the J end lost 5 bases, and 23 bases lay between the germline ends. CDR3 in amino acids: CAISGGAIEIGNEQYF. Here the CDR3 DNA reads TGTGCCATCAGCGGGGGCGCTATAGAAATTGGAAACGAGCAGTACTTC.

This clonotype was found many times. J is TRBJ2-1 and V is TRBV7-8, with 7 bases aligning to TRBD2. Germline V gives CDR1 SGHVS, CDR2 FQNEAQ. V shed 2 bases, J shed 5 bases, and the junction held 6 bases outside the gene matches. This CDR3 spans 15 amino acids. The CDR3 sequence is CASSLRWEGHNEQFF. The CDR3 DNA follows: TGTGCCAGCAGCTTAAGGTGGGAGGGCCACAATGAGCAGTTCTTC. Full variable domain (remainder filled in from reference TRBV7-8 and TRBJ2-1): GAGVSQSPRYKVAKRGQDVALRCDPISGHVSLFWYQQALGQGPEFLTYFQNEAQLDKSGLPSDRFFAERPEGSVSTLKIQRTQQEDSAVYLCASSLRWEGHNEQFFGPGTRLTVL.

This clonotype was detected ten times or more. This chain connects TRBV20-1 to TRBJ2-1; TRBD2 agrees at 9 bases. In germline, CDR1 is DFQATT, CDR2 SNEGSKA (reference sequence). With 1 base clipped from V and 2 bases from J, the junction kept 3 bases outside the gene matches. CDR3 size: 15 residues. CDR3 sequence reads: CSARGASGTYNEQFF. The CDR3, as DNA: TGCAGTGCTAGAGGGGCTAGCGGGACCTACAATGAGCAGTTCTTC.

There are many counts of this clonotype. This sequence joins TRBV18 and TRBJ2-2; D gene unclear. The germline CDR1 and CDR2 sequences are KGHSH and LQKENI. CDR3 length equals 14 residues. Trimming stripped 3 bases from V and 1 base from J, with 6 bases between. CDR3 loop: CASSPLENTGELFF. DNA of the CDR3: TGTGCCAGCTCACCCCTCGAGAACACCGGGGAGCTGTTTTTT.

On this clonotype: This could be a read error, since a much larger clone is one nucleotide away. The rearrangement joins TRBV5-5 to TRBJ2-2, with D uncertain. V lost 4 bases to trimming and J lost 0 bases, with 10 bases between them. The CDR3 sequence is 15 residues long. CDR1 and CDR2 (germline): SGHKS, YYEKEE (reference sequence). The CDR3 sequence is CASSPGPANTGELFF. CDR3 bases: TGTGCCAGCAGCCCCGGCCCGGCGAACACCGGGGAGCTGTTTTTT.

V is TRBV27 and J is TRBJ1-2; D is unresolved. Germline CDR1 MNHEY, CDR2 SMNVEV (reference sequence). The CDR3 totals 11 residues. The V end was cut by 6 bases, the J end by 2 bases, with 4 bases between. Here the CDR3 reads CASRSNYGYTF. CDR3 DNA: TGTGCCAGCAGGAGCAACTATGGCTACACCTTC.

This clonotype was seen a handful of times. The chain is built from TRBV9 and TRBJ2-3; no definite D call. CDR3 length: 15 amino acids. CDR1 SGDLS and CDR2 YYNGEE come from the germline V gene. The V end was cut by 4 bases, the J end by 0 bases, with 12 bases between. CDR3 nucleotide sequence: TGTGCCAGCAGCCCTCATAGATCCAGCACAGATACGCAGTATTTT. Encoded protein: CASSPHRSSTDTQYF.

This clonotype showed up many times. The junction departs from germline at one end; a sequencing error may be responsible. The chain joins TRBV7-6 to TRBJ2-1; 9 nucleotides agree with TRBD1. The germline gives CDR1 SGHVS, CDR2 FNYEAQ. The CDR3 length is 14 residues. CDR3 nucleotide sequence: TGTGCCAGCAGCTTATACGGACAGGGGAAGGACATCCTCTTC. Its translation: CASSLYGQGKDILF.

The table lists this clonotype with many counts. The V gene is TRBV20-1, the J gene TRBJ1-6; TRBD1 might be the D (5 bases). Trimming removed 6 bases at V and 9 bases at J, with 15 bases between. This CDR3 is built from 13 residues. Per germline, CDR1 DFQATT and CDR2 SNEGSKA (reference sequence). CDR3 coding DNA: TGCAGTGCAGAACAAGACAGAAGTTCACCCCTCCACTTT. Protein: CSAEQDRSSPLHF.

At least ten counts were recorded for this clonotype. The rearrangement uses TRBV7-9 and TRBJ2-7; 12 nucleotides align to TRBD2. This CDR3 is built from 18 residues. Germline values: CDR1 SEHNR, CDR2 FQNEAQ (reference sequence). V lost 1 base, J lost 3 bases, and 10 bases stayed unmatched. The chain's CDR3 is CASSLVLLAGGADYEQYF. In DNA, the CDR3 is TGTGCCAGCAGCTTAGTATTGCTAGCGGGAGGGGCCGACTACGAGCAGTACTTC.

The chain uses TRBV24-1 and TRBJ2-1, with TRBD2 matching over 13 bases. The CDR3 contains 16 residues. Germline CDR1 KGHDR, CDR2 SFDVKD. The ends lost 3 bases at V and 9 bases at J; junction bases unmatched: 7. CDR3 nucleotides: TGTGCCACCAGTGATCCACTAGCGGGAGGGCCATCTGAGCAGTTCTTC. The encoded protein is CATSDPLAGGPSEQFF.

With regard to this clonotype: A much larger clonotype is one base distant, so this may be a read error. This chain joins TRBV12-5 and TRBJ2-5; 9 bases are shared with TRBD1. Losses at the gene ends were 2 bases for V and 9 bases for J; bases not matched to a gene: 7. The CDR3 runs to 14 residues. The germline gives CDR1 LGHNT, CDR2 FRNRAP. The CDR3 sequence is CASGLTGGVGAQYF. In DNA form, the CDR3 reads TGTGCTAGTGGTTTGACAGGGGGCGTTGGGGCCCAGTACTTC.

This clonotype was detected many times. The J gene is TRBJ2-7, the V gene TRBV7-9; no clear D gene. V was clipped by 0 bases and J by 2 bases, with 5 bases between them. The length of the CDR3 is 13 residues. Germline V CDR1 and CDR2: SEHNR, FQNEAQ (reference sequence). This CDR3 reads CASSLASAYEQYF. DNA of the CDR3: TGTGCCAGCAGCTTAGCGTCAGCCTACGAGCAGTACTTC.

In this sample, this clonotype turned up many times. The J gene is TRBJ2-7, the V gene TRBV18, with unresolved D. V was pared by 0 bases and J by 0 bases, with 3 bases between. The CDR3 is 13 residues long. In germline, CDR1 is KGHSH, CDR2 LQKENI. The CDR3 loop reads CASSPPSSYEQYF. As DNA, the CDR3 is TGTGCCAGCTCACCACCGAGCTCCTACGAGCAGTACTTC.